The present TCR beta chain was sequenced within a study of blood T cell repertoires in COVID-19. Study context: PBMCs, B-cell-depleted T cells, or T cells provided the cDNA or gDNA that made up the material.

Here immunoSEQ multiplex PCR was the method, and the copy in TCRdb shows in-frame clones only, minus some. The sample records about 130,000 clones, around 86% being singletons. The germline CDR1 and CDR2 sequences are DFQATT and SNEGSKA (reference sequence). The CDR3 sequence is 11 residues long. V usage is TRBV20-1 and J usage is TRBJ1-2, with a possible D match to TRBD1 (5 bases). Sequenced material: peripheral blood. The TCR originated in a man aged 80 or over with active or convalescent COVID-19. The CDR3 here is CRAGTDYGYTF. The CDR3 nucleotides are TGCAGAGCCGGGACTGACTATGGCTACACCTTC.